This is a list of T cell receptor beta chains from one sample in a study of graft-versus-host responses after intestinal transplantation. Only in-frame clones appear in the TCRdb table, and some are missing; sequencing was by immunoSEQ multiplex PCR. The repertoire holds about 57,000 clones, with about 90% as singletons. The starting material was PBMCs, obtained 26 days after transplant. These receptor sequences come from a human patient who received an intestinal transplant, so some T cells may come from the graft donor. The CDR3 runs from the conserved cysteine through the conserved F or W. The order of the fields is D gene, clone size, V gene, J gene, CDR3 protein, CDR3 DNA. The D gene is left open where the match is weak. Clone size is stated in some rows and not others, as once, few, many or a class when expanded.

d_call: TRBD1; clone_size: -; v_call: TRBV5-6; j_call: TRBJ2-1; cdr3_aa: CASSPPFWDRGGNEQFF; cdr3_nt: TGTGCCAGCAGCCCCCCCTTCTGGGACAGGGGAGGCAATGAGCAGTTCTTC
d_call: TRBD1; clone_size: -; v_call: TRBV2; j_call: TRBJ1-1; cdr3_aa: CASSGDRGEAFF; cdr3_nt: TGTGCCAGCAGTGGGGACAGGGGTGAAGCTTTCTTT
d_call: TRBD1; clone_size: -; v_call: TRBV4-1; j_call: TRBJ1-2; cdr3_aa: CASSPRDRGFDYGYTF; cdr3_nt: TGCGCCAGCAGCCCCCGGGACAGGGGGTTTGACTATGGCTACACCTTC
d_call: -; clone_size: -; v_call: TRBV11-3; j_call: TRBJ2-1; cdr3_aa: CASSLLGRNEQFF; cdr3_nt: TGTGCCAGCAGCTTACTTGGCAGGAATGAGCAGTTCTTC
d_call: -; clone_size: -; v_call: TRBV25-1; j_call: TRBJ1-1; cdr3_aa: CASRPGTSGTEAFF; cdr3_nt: TGTGCCAGCCGACCCGGGACATCGGGCACTGAAGCTTTCTTT
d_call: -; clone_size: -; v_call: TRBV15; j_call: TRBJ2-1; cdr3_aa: CATSRADNEQFF; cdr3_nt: TGTGCCACCAGCAGAGCAGACAATGAGCAGTTCTTC
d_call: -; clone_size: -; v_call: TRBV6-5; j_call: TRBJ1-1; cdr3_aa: CASSYGPNTEAFF; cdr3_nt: TGTGCCAGCAGTTACGGCCCAAACACTGAAGCTTTCTTT
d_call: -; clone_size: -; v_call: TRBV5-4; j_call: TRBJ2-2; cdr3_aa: CASSFRGSNTGELFF; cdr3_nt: TGTGCCAGCAGCTTCCGGGGATCGAACACCGGGGAGCTGTTTTTT
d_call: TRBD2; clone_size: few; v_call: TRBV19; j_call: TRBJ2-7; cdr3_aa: CASSLAWGGSSYEQYF; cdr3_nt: TGTGCCAGTAGTCTGGCGTGGGGGGGGAGCTCCTACGAGCAGTACTTC
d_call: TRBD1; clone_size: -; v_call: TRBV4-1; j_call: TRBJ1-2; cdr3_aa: CASSQEETTGSDYTF; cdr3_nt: TGCGCCAGCAGCCAAGAAGAGACGACAGGGAGTGACTACACCTTC
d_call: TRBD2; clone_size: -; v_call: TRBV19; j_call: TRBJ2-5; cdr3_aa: CASSIVPGLAGGPPETQYF; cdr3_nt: TGTGCCAGTAGTATAGTCCCGGGACTAGCGGGGGGACCCCCCGAGACCCAGTACTTC
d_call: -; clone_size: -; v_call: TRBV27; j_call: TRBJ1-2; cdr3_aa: CASSSSGGYTF; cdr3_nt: TGTGCCAGCAGTTCCTCTGGCGGCTACACCTTC
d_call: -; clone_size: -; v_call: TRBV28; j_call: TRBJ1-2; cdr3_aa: CASTKWGPYGYTF; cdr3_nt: TGTGCCAGCACTAAGTGGGGGCCCTATGGCTACACCTTC
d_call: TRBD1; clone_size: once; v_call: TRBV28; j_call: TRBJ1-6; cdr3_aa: CASSLSDRANSPLHF; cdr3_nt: TGTGCCAGCAGTTTATCGGACAGGGCGAATTCACCCCTCCACTTT
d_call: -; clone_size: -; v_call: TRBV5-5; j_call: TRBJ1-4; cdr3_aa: CASSLRGEKLFF; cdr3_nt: TGTGCCAGCAGCTTGCGCGGGGAAAAACTGTTTTTT
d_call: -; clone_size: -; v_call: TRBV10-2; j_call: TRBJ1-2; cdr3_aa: CASSGTFAGDGYTF; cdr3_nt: TGCGCCAGCAGTGGAACGTTTGCGGGGGATGGCTACACCTTC
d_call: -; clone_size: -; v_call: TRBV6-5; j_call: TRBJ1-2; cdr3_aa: CASTNGVSGGGYTF; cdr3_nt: TGTGCCAGCACCAACGGCGTGTCGGGGGGTGGCTACACCTTC
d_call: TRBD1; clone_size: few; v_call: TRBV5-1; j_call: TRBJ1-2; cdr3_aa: CASSEDRDGYTF; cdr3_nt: TGCGCCAGCAGCGAGGACAGGGATGGCTACACCTTC
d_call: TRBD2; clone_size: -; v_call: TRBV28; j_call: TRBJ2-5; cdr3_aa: CASSPTLAGAQETQYF; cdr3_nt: TGTGCCAGCAGTCCCACCCTAGCGGGAGCTCAAGAGACCCAGTACTTC
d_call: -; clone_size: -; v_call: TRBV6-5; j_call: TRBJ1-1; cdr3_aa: CASRAIEVPNTEAFF; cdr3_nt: TGTGCCAGCAGGGCCATCGAGGTCCCGAACACTGAAGCTTTCTTT
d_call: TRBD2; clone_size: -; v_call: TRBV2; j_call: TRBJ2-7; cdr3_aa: CASSDRMREVFYEQYF; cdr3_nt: TGTGCCAGCAGTGACCGTATGCGGGAGGTTTTCTACGAGCAGTACTTC
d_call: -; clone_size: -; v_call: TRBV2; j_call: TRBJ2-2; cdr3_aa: CASSEEVGAANTGELFF; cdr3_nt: TGTGCCAGCAGTGAGGAAGTGGGCGCAGCGAACACCGGGGAGCTGTTTTTT
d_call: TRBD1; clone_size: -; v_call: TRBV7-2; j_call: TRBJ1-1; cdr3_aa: CASRTGVTEAFF; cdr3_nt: TGTGCCAGCAGGACAGGGGTGACTGAAGCTTTCTTT
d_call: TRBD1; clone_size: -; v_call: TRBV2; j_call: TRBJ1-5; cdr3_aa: CASRGGQANQPQHF; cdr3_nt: TGTGCCAGCAGGGGCGGACAGGCCAATCAGCCCCAGCATTTT
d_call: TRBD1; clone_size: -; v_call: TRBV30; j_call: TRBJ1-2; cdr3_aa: CACPETGQGIGYGYTF; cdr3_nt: TGTGCCTGTCCTGAAACGGGACAGGGTATAGGCTATGGCTACACCTTC
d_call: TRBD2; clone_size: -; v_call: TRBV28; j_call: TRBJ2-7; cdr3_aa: CASSFNGGVYEQYF; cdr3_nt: TGTGCCAGCAGTTTCAATGGGGGGGTTTACGAGCAGTACTTC
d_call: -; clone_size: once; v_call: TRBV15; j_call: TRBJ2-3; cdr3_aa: CATSRDLSEFTDTQYF; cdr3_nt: TGTGCCACCAGCAGAGATCTGAGTGAATTCACAGATACGCAGTATTTT
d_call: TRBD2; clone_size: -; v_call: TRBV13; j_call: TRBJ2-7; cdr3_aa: CASSPRGGHHEQYF; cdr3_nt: TGTGCCAGCAGCCCACGGGGGGGGCACCACGAGCAGTACTTC
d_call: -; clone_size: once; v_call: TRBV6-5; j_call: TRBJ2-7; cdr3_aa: CASSYLARAYEQYF; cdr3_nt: TGTGCCAGCAGTTACCTTGCCAGGGCCTACGAGCAGTACTTC
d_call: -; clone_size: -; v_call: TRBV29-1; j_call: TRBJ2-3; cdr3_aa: CSVDSRVGDTQYF; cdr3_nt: TGCAGCGTTGATTCCCGGGTCGGAGATACGCAGTATTTT
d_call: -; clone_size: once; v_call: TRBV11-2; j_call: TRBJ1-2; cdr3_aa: CASSFYSGEGYTF; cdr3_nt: TGTGCCAGCAGCTTTTATTCGGGGGAGGGCTACACCTTC
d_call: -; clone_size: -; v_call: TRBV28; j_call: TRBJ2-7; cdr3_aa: CASSSLSWTKSYEQYF; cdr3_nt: TGTGCCAGCAGTTCCTTGTCTTGGACTAAGAGCTACGAGCAGTACTTC